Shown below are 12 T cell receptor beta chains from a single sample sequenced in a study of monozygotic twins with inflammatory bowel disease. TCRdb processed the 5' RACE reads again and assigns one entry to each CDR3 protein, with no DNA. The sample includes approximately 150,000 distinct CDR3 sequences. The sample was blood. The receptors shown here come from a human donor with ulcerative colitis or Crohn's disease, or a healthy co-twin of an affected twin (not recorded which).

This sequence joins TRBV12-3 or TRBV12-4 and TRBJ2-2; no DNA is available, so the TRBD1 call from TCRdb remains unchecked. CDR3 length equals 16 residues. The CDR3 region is CASSLDRGLDTGELFF.

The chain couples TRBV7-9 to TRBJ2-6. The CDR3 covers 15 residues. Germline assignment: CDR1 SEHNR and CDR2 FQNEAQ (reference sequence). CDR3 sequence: CASSLVESGANVLTF.

This CDR3 is CASSLATAGINSPLHF. The chain couples TRBV5-6 to TRBJ1-6. The CDR3 runs 16 residues. The germline gives CDR1 SGHDT, CDR2 YYEEEE. Full variable domain (missing parts from reference TRBV5-6 and TRBJ1-6): DAGVTQSPTHLIKTRGQQVTLRCSPKSGHDTVSWYQQALGQGPQFIFQYYEEEERQRGNFPDRFSGHQFPNYSSELNVNALLLGDSALYLCASSLATAGINSPLHFGNGTRLTVT.

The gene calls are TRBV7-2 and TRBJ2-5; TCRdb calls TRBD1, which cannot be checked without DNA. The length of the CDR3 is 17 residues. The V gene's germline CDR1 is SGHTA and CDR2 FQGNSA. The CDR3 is CASSLETGTSYQETQYF.

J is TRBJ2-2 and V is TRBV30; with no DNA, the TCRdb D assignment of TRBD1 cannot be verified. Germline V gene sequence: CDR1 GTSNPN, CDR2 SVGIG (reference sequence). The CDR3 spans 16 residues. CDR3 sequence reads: CAWSVLGTGGTEELFF.

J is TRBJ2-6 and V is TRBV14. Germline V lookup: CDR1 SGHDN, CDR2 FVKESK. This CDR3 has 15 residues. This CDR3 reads CASSKPYSGANVLTF.

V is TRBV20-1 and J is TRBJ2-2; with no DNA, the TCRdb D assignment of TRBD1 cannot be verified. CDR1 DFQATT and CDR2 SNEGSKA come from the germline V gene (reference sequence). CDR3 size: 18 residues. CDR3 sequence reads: CSARDWAVGTGDTGELFF.

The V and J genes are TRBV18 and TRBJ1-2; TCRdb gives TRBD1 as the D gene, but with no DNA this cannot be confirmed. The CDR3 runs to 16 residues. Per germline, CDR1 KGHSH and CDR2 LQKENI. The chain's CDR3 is CASSPVLGARDYGYTF.

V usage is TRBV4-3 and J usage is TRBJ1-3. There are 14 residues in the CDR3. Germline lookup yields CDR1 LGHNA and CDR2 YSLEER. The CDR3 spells CASSTPGLGNTIYF.

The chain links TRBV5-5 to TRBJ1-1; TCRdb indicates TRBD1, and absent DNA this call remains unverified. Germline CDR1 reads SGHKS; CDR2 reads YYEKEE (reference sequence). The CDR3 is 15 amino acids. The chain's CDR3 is CASSLARDANTEAFF.

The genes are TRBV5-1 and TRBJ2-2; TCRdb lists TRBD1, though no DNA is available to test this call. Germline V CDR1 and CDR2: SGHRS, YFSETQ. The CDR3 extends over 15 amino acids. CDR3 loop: CASCTLTGRTGELFF.

The CDR3 loop is CSVVYRGHGYTF. This chain connects TRBV29-1 to TRBJ1-2; with no DNA, the TCRdb D assignment of TRBD1 cannot be verified. The germline V gene encodes CDR1 SQVTM and CDR2 ANQGSEA. This CDR3 comprises 12 residues.